A selection of T cell receptor beta chains follows, all from one sample in a study of metastatic and nonmetastatic thyroid tumors. TCRdb re-analyzed the PCR reads using MiXCR. Seen here are 15,000 to 20,000 clones, just over 30% observed once, and the top ten hold more than 9%. The sequenced sample was blood. Receptors originate from a female donor with papillary thyroid cancer or a benign thyroid nodule (not recorded which). Some clones in this sample may be carry-over from other donors' samples. CDR3s include the opening cysteine and the closing phenylalanine or tryptophan. The D gene is left open where the match is weak. Clone size is not always given. Where it is, it says once, few, many or a class for expanded clones.

D gene,V gene,J gene,clone size,CDR3 protein,CDR3 DNA
NA,TRBV28,TRBJ1-5,medium-sized,CASSSPWEIENQPQHF,TGTGCCAGCAGTTCTCCCTGGGAGATTGAAAATCAGCCCCAGCATTTT
TRBD2,TRBV3-1,TRBJ2-1,many,CASSQDGGAHNEQFF,TGTGCCAGCAGCCAAGACGGGGGGGCTCATAATGAGCAGTTCTTC
TRBD1,TRBV30,TRBJ2-7,NA,CAWSKDRDDEQYF,TGTGCCTGGAGTAAAGACAGGGACGACGAGCAGTACTTC
NA,TRBV7-9,TRBJ2-7,few,CASSSDRYEQYF,TGTGCCAGCAGCTCCGACAGATACGAGCAGTACTTC
TRBD1,TRBV5-1,TRBJ2-2,NA,CASSFDRDGTGELFF,TGCGCCAGCAGCTTCGACAGGGATGGAACCGGGGAGCTGTTTTTT
NA,TRBV28,TRBJ2-5,NA,CASSPSGPCVDTQYF,TGTGCCAGCAGTCCGAGCGGACCCTGTGTGGATACCCAGTACTTC
NA,TRBV20-1,TRBJ2-3,many,CSARWGLRGDTQYF,TGCAGTGCCAGATGGGGGCTAAGGGGAGATACGCAGTATTTT
NA,TRBV13,TRBJ2-7,many,CASSLGGSYEQYF,TGTGCCAGCAGCCTCGGAGGGTCCTACGAGCAGTACTTC
NA,TRBV20-1,TRBJ1-2,NA,CSARDRGGNEGYTF,TGCAGTGCTAGAGATCGGGGAGGGAATGAGGGCTACACCTTC
NA,TRBV19,TRBJ1-2,NA,CASSKGSGQSCNYGYTF,TGTGCCAGCAGTAAAGGATCGGGGCAGTCCTGTAACTATGGCTACACCTTC
TRBD1,TRBV20-1,TRBJ2-1,NA,CSAPSGTGEVNEQFF,TGCAGTGCCCCAAGCGGGACAGGGGAGGTCAATGAGCAGTTCTTC
NA,TRBV19,TRBJ2-3,many,CASSGRLTDTQYF,TGTGCCAGTAGTGGACGGCTCACAGATACGCAGTATTTT
TRBD1,TRBV5-6,TRBJ1-2,few,CASSPQGVSHGTF,TGTGCCAGCAGCCCACAGGGGGTTTCCCACGGTACCTTC
NA,TRBV5-1,TRBJ2-7,NA,CASSGDGQTDEQYF,TGCGCCAGCAGCGGGGACGGACAAACCGACGAGCAGTACTTC
NA,TRBV7-3,TRBJ2-1,medium-sized,CASSFSGTYNEQFF,TGTGCCAGCAGCTTTAGCGGCACCTACAATGAGCAGTTCTTC
TRBD2,TRBV5-1,TRBJ2-7,NA,CASSFGAGEGYEQYF,TGCGCCAGCAGCTTTGGTGCGGGAGAGGGCTACGAGCAGTACTTC
TRBD1,TRBV5-1,TRBJ2-7,NA,CASSSGTGGLEQYF,TGCGCCAGCAGCAGCGGGACAGGGGGCCTCGAGCAGTACTTC
NA,TRBV4-3,TRBJ1-2,many,CASSQDRNSGTNYGYTF,TGCGCCAGCAGCCAAGATCGGAACAGCGGTACGAACTATGGCTACACCTTC
NA,TRBV20-1,TRBJ1-6,NA,CNASARPAQRGNSPLHF,TGCAATGCTAGTGCCCGACCGGCACAGAGGGGCAATTCACCCCTCCACTTT
TRBD2,TRBV5-1,TRBJ2-3,NA,CASSSRVAGPSRGDTQYF,TGCGCCAGCAGCTCCCGGGTAGCGGGGCCGAGTCGGGGAGATACGCAGTATTTT
NA,TRBV13,TRBJ1-4,many,CASSVDSGNEKLFF,TGTGCCAGCAGCGTCGACAGTGGTAATGAAAAACTGTTTTTT
NA,TRBV7-9,TRBJ1-2,NA,CASSRESYGYTF,TGTGCCAGCAGCAGGGAGTCCTATGGCTACACCTTC
TRBD1,TRBV14,TRBJ2-2,NA,CASSGLDRNTGELFF,TGTGCCAGCAGCGGACTGGACAGGAACACAGGGGAGCTGTTTTTT
NA,TRBV29-1,TRBJ2-3,NA,CTPVPISTDTQYF,TGCACCCCCGTTCCTATTAGCACAGATACGCAGTATTTT
NA,TRBV5-1,TRBJ1-6,medium-sized,CASSFGQYNSPLHF,TGCGCCAGCAGCTTTGGACAATATAATTCACCCCTCCACTTT
NA,TRBV29-1,TRBJ2-7,NA,CSVEGSETGTQTCEQYF,TGCAGCGTTGAAGGCTCCGAGACCGGGACACAAACCTGCGAGCAGTACTTC
TRBD1,TRBV5-1,TRBJ2-7,medium-sized,CASSPGQASYEQYF,TGCGCCAGCAGCCCGGGACAGGCATCCTACGAGCAGTACTTC
NA,TRBV5-1,TRBJ2-7,NA,CASSSGGGYELYF,TGCGCCAGCAGCTCCGGGGGCGGTTACGAGCTGTACTTC
TRBD2,TRBV6-1,TRBJ2-1,NA,CASSPRTSGSDNEQFF,TGTGCCAGCAGCCCAAGGACTAGCGGGAGTGACAATGAGCAGTTCTTC
TRBD1,TRBV20-1,TRBJ2-3,NA,CSARPGTGSLDTQYF,TGCAGTGCTAGGCCCGGGACAGGGTCTCTAGATACGCAGTATTTT
NA,TRBV3-1,TRBJ1-1,many,CASSQGRIRGSMNTEAFF,TGTGCCAGCAGCCAAGGGCGGATCAGGGGTTCGATGAACACTGAAGCTTTCTTT
TRBD2,TRBV4-2,TRBJ2-5,many,CASSQDPAGGLIETQYF,TGTGCCAGCAGCCAAGATCCAGCGGGGGGGCTTATAGAGACCCAGTACTTC
NA,TRBV12-3/TRBV12-4,TRBJ1-6,NA,CASSDLNSPLHF,TGTGCCAGCAGCGACTTAAATTCACCCCTCCACTTT
TRBD1,TRBV11-2,TRBJ2-7,NA,CASSPRTGNSYEQYF,TGTGCCAGCAGCCCACGGACAGGGAACTCCTACGAGCAGTACTTC
TRBD1,TRBV28,TRBJ2-1,NA,CASTPGGKHNEQFF,TGTGCCAGCACCCCAGGGGGCAAACACAATGAGCAGTTCTTC
NA,TRBV11-2,TRBJ2-6,medium-sized,CASSLDRPGANVLTF,TGTGCCAGCAGCTTAGATAGACCTGGGGCCAACGTCCTGACTTTC
NA,TRBV6-2/TRBV6-3,TRBJ1-2,many,CASSPTGGGGRGYGYTF,TGTGCCAGCAGTCCAACGGGGGGTGGGGGTAGGGGATATGGCTACACCTTC
TRBD1,TRBV5-1,TRBJ2-7,once,CASRSTRDRVYEQYF,TGCGCCAGCAGATCTACCCGGGACAGGGTCTACGAGCAGTACTTC
NA,TRBV6-4,TRBJ2-3,medium-sized,CASSDFAGSTDTQYF,TGTGCCAGCAGTGACTTTGCGGGGAGCACAGATACGCAGTATTTT
NA,TRBV6-1,TRBJ1-5,few,CASSHFSLGSNQPQHF,TGTGCCAGCAGCCACTTTTCACTGGGTAGCAATCAGCCCCAGCATTTT
TRBD2,TRBV9,TRBJ2-1,medium-sized,CASSAPPGLAGDKTNNEQFF,TGTGCCAGCAGCGCGCCCCCGGGGCTAGCGGGAGATAAGACTAACAATGAGCAGTTCTTC